These T cell receptor beta chains were read from a single sample in a study of CD4 T cells in relation to SARS-CoV-2 and coronaviruses. Sequencing was performed with immunoSEQ multiplex PCR; in TCRdb, only in-frame clones are kept and a portion is missing. This table holds about 54,000 clones, under 95% found once. The sequencing input was naive CD4+ T cells from PBMCs. Every receptor here comes from an adult with COVID-19. CDR3s include the opening cysteine and the closing phenylalanine or tryptophan. The order of the fields is D gene, clone size, J gene, V gene, CDR3 DNA, CDR3 protein. A D gene is named only where the DNA matches it firmly. Clone size is given for some rows only: seen once, a few or many times, or a class if the clone is expanded.

>TRBD2|-|TRBJ2-7|TRBV19
TGTGCCAGTAGTCCTAAAGGGACTAGCGGGAGGTACGAGCAGTACTTC
CASSPKGTSGRYEQYF
>-|once|TRBJ1-2|TRBV28
TGTGCCAGCAGCTCTTATGGCTACACCTTC
CASSSYGYTF
>-|once|TRBJ2-2|TRBV28
TGTGCCAGCGGAGAACAGGGTACGGGTGCCGGGGAGCTGTTTTTT
CASGEQGTGAGELFF
>TRBD1|-|TRBJ1-2|TRBV19
TGTGCCAGTAGTCCGCGGACAGGGCCGTTAGGAGGCTACACCTTC
CASSPRTGPLGGYTF
>-|-|TRBJ2-5|TRBV4-1
TGCGCCAGCAGCCCAACGGGGGCGGGAGTTGAGACCCAGTACTTC
CASSPTGAGVETQYF
>TRBD2|-|TRBJ2-1|TRBV15
TGTGCCACCAGCAGCGGCGGGAGTCCCTCCGGCAATGAGCAGTTCTTC
CATSSGGSPSGNEQFF
>-|-|TRBJ2-1|TRBV21-1
TGTGCCAGCAGATGGACTAGCGGGAGATCCAATGAGCAGTTCTTC
CASRWTSGRSNEQFF
>TRBD2|-|TRBJ2-3|TRBV18
TGTGCCAGCTCACCGGGACTAGCGGGGCAGGGAGATACGCAGTATTTT
CASSPGLAGQGDTQYF
>-|-|TRBJ1-2|TRBV18
TGTGCCAGCTCACCACCCAGGATACAGGGACAAGATGGCTACACCTTC
CASSPPRIQGQDGYTF
>-|-|TRBJ1-5|TRBV5-6
TGTGCCAGCAGCTTTTCCTCCAAACCAAGCAATCAGCCCCAGCATTTT
CASSFSSKPSNQPQHF
>TRBD2|-|TRBJ2-7|TRBV6-5
TGTGCCAGCAGCATAACTAGCGGCTCCTACGAGCAGTACTTC
CASSITSGSYEQYF
>-|-|TRBJ1-2|TRBV30
TGTGCCTGGAGTGTACAGGTCTTCTATGGCTACACCTTC
CAWSVQVFYGYTF
>TRBD1|-|TRBJ2-3|TRBV18
TGTGCCAGCACCGGGACAGTTAGCACAGATACGCAGTATTTT
CASTGTVSTDTQYF
>TRBD2|-|TRBJ2-7|TRBV5-1
TGCGCCAGCAGCTCGCTGAGCGGGAGAGATTACGAGCAGTACTTC
CASSSLSGRDYEQYF
>-|-|TRBJ2-3|TRBV2
TGTGCCAGCAGTATCGAGACTAGCACAGATACGCAGTATTTT
CASSIETSTDTQYF
>TRBD1|-|TRBJ1-1|TRBV2
TGTGCCAGCAGGGGTCGGGACAGCTGGGTCGACCACAACACTGAAGCTTTCTTT
CASRGRDSWVDHNTEAFF
>-|-|TRBJ2-5|TRBV6-5
TGTGCCAGCAGTTACAGGTTGCAAGAGACCCAGTACTTC
CASSYRLQETQYF
>-|-|TRBJ2-2|TRBV7-9
TGTGCCAGCAGCTTAGGTCGGCATCTCGAGACCGGGGAGCTGTTTTTT
CASSLGRHLETGELFF
>TRBD1|-|TRBJ2-7|TRBV29-1
TGCAGCGTTGGAGCAGGGGGCCTCTACGAGCAGTACTTC
CSVGAGGLYEQYF
>-|-|TRBJ2-1|TRBV30
TGTGCCCGGAGGTCCCTACGGTCCTACAATGAGCAGTTCTTC
CARRSLRSYNEQFF
>TRBD1|-|TRBJ2-2|TRBV30
TGTGCCTGGAGTGAGTGGGACAGGGGGAACACCGGGGAGCTGTTTTTT
CAWSEWDRGNTGELFF
>-|-|TRBJ2-5|TRBV2
TGTGCCAGCAGTGGCCCCGCTAGGCAAGAGACCCAGTACTTC
CASSGPARQETQYF
>-|-|TRBJ2-7|TRBV5-1
TGCGCCAGCAGCTTGCGTAGGTCCGGGTCCTACGAGCAGTACTTC
CASSLRRSGSYEQYF
>-|-|TRBJ2-1|TRBV11-2
TGTGCCAGCAGCTTAGTTTACGCCGGCACCGTTGAGCAGTTCTTC
CASSLVYAGTVEQFF
>TRBD2|-|TRBJ2-1|TRBV19
TGTGCCAGTAGGACTTTTACGGGAGGATGGTCGGATGAGCAGTTCTTC
CASRTFTGGWSDEQFF
>TRBD1|-|TRBJ1-2|TRBV2
TGTGCCAGCAACTACCTCGGACAGGGTGCCTATGGCTACACCTTC
CASNYLGQGAYGYTF
>TRBD1|-|TRBJ2-6|TRBV19
TGTGCCAGTAGTATAGACCCACCGACAGGGGGCCACTCTGGGGCCAACGTCCTGACTTTC
CASSIDPPTGGHSGANVLTF
>-|-|TRBJ1-6|TRBV9
TGTGCCAGCAGCGTCGGGAGTTCCTATAATTCACCCCTCCACTTT
CASSVGSSYNSPLHF
>-|-|TRBJ1-4|TRBV30
TGTGCCTGGAGTGCCGGGAAACTGTTTTTT
CAWSAGKLFF
>-|-|TRBJ2-7|TRBV18
TGTGCCAGCTCACTCGGGGTGGGGCCGGCGGGGACCTACGAGCAGTACTTC
CASSLGVGPAGTYEQYF
>-|-|TRBJ1-1|TRBV12-3/TRBV12-4
TGTGCCAGCAGTTTAGCTTGGCAAGATGAAGCTTTCTTT
CASSLAWQDEAFF
>-|-|TRBJ2-7|TRBV3-1/TRBV3-2
TGTGCCAGCAGCGCCGATGGGACACGCGAGCAGTACTTC
CASSADGTREQYF
>-|-|TRBJ2-3|TRBV4-2
TGTGCCAGCAGCCAAGAAACGGGATCGACAGATACGCAGTATTTT
CASSQETGSTDTQYF
>-|-|TRBJ1-5|TRBV28
TGTGCCAGCAGCCTTCGGGGCAGGGGCAATCAGCCCCAGCATTTT
CASSLRGRGNQPQHF
>-|-|TRBJ1-6|TRBV27
TGTGCCAGCAGTCGGTCCGGGCCCCTTTATTCACCCCTCCACTTT
CASSRSGPLYSPLHF
>TRBD1|-|TRBJ2-7|TRBV11-2
TGTGCCAGCAGCGTAAAGGGGGCGGACAGTAAAGAATTCTACGAGCAGTACTTC
CASSVKGADSKEFYEQYF
>-|-|TRBJ1-5|TRBV18
TGTGCCAGCTCACCGGCGGTGAATCAGCCCCAGCATTTT
CASSPAVNQPQHF
>-|-|TRBJ2-5|TRBV19
TGTGCCAGTAGTATCCGGGGGCGGGAGACCCAGTACTTC
CASSIRGRETQYF
>TRBD2|-|TRBJ2-1|TRBV29-1
TGCAGCGTGATACTAGCGGGTAGCTCCTACAATGAGCAGTTCTTC
CSVILAGSSYNEQFF
>TRBD2|-|TRBJ2-3|TRBV2
TGTGCCAGCAGTGTCGAGCGGGAGGGCCTTTCAGATACGCAGTATTTT
CASSVEREGLSDTQYF
>TRBD2|-|TRBJ2-1|TRBV5-1
TGCGCCAGCACCGCCGGGACTAGCGCTAATGAGCAGTTCTTC
CASTAGTSANEQFF
>-|-|TRBJ2-3|TRBV7-2
TGTGCCAGCAGGGGGAGGAGGGATAGCACAGATACGCAGTATTTT
CASRGRRDSTDTQYF